This T cell receptor beta chain was recovered during a study of shared clonotypes between healthy human individuals. All donors were healthy HIV-negative adults lacking recent acute infections or vaccinations. General study points: Blood was the sole source, and tissue repertoires probably differ.

Roughly 27,000 T cell genomes, or 200 ng DNA, went into the sorted-subset replicate PCRs. Using immunoSEQ multiplex PCR, the repertoire was profiled, and TCRdb retains in-frame clones only, with some absent. The sample shows roughly 2.2 million clones, about nine tenths of them seen only once. About this clone itself: What it binds is unknown.

This CDR3 region has 17 residues. V was shortened by 0 bases and J by 3 bases, with 19 bases between the two germline ends. Germline values: CDR1 SGHRS, CDR2 YFSETQ. Specimen: naive CD4+ T cells from PBMCs. The sample's subset: CD45RA+ positively selected. The TCR sequence derives from a man between 18 and 35 years old in good health. Some clones in this sample may be carry-over from other donors' samples. The chain carries TRBV5-1 and TRBJ2-7, with a tentative D call TRBD2 (6 bases). CDR3: CASSLVAGTTMNYEQYF. CDR3 DNA sequence: TGCGCCAGCAGCTTGGTGGCGGGAACGACAATGAACTACGAGCAGTACTTC.